This T cell receptor (beta chain) is from a study of T cell responses to AZD1222 COVID-19 vaccine. CDR3 length: 11 residues. With 9 bases removed from V and 8 bases from J, the gap between germline ends came to 11 bases. The germline V gene encodes CDR1 SNHLY and CDR2 FYNNEI. Sequenced by immunoSEQ multiplex PCR; TCRdb stores in-frame clones only, minus some. The sample has more than 65,000 clones, about 86% seen once; the top ten hold about 7.7%. V and J are TRBV2 and TRBJ2-1, with TRBD2 as a possible D gene (5 bases). The origin of this receptor is an adult in good health. This specimen consisted of peripheral blood, obtained on day 0 of AZD1222 vaccination. CDR3 region: CASCTEDEQFF. CDR3 nucleotides: TGTGCCAGTTGCACGGAGGATGAGCAGTTCTTC.